Listed here are 26 T cell receptor beta chains from one sample, sequenced in a study of blood T cell repertoires in COVID-19. Only in-frame clones appear in the TCRdb table, and some are missing; sequencing was by immunoSEQ multiplex PCR. The sample lists about half a million clones, approximately 85% occurring once. Sequenced: peripheral blood. The origin of the receptors is a human donor in a cohort sampled during active COVID-19.

The V and J genes are TRBV12-5 and TRBJ2-3; 7 nucleotides agree with TRBD2. This CDR3 is built from 12 residues. The germline V gene encodes CDR1 LGHNT and CDR2 FRNRAP. V lost 5 bases, J lost 6 bases, and 2 bases stayed unmatched. The CDR3 DNA reads as TGTGCTAGTGGTGGGGGGGGTGATACGCAGTATTTT. Translated, it gives CASGGGGDTQYF. Full variable domain (outside the CDR3, taken from reference TRBV12-5 and TRBJ2-3): DARVTQTPRHKVTEMGQEVTMRCQPILGHNTVFWYRQTMMQGLELLAYFRNRAPLDDSGMPKDRFSAEMPDATLATLKIQPSEPRDSAVYFCASGGGGDTQYFGPGTRLTVL.

This chain connects TRBV19 to TRBJ2-6; 9 nucleotides agree with TRBD1. The ends lost 5 bases at V and 1 base at J; junction bases unmatched: 6. The V gene's germline CDR1 is LNHDA and CDR2 SQIVND (reference sequence). This CDR3 contains 17 residues. CDR3 sequence (DNA): TGTGCCAGTAGTGCCGGGACAGGGTTTTCTGGGGCCAACGTCCTGACTTTC. It codes for CASSAGTGFSGANVLTF.

V and J are TRBV28 and TRBJ1-5; D is unresolved. CDR3 size: 18 residues. The V end was cut by 5 bases, the J end by 0 bases, with 20 bases between. CDR1 is MDHEN, CDR2 SYDVKM, per germline. CDR3 coding DNA: TGTGCCAGCAGTCTCGGGAACAGTCGACGGGGTAGCAATCAGCCCCAGCATTTT. Amino acid sequence: CASSLGNSRRGSNQPQHF.

This clone was observed once. This chain joins TRBV19 and TRBJ2-3, with D possibly being TRBD1 (6 bases). Looked up from germline, CDR1 is LNHDA and CDR2 is SQIVND (reference sequence). The CDR3 runs to 11 residues. With 6 bases removed from V and 10 bases from J, the gap between germline ends came to 11 bases. CDR3 region: CASSTGSAQYF. CDR3 nucleotide sequence: TGTGCCAGTAGCACAGGGTCGGCGCAGTATTTT.

This chain uses TRBV19 with TRBJ1-5, with TRBD1 identical over 8 bases. V dropped 1 base and J dropped 4; count of bases not matched to a gene: 0. The CDR3 consists of 14 residues. CDR1 is LNHDA and CDR2 is SQIVND in the germline V gene (reference sequence). CDR3 in amino acids: CASSIGDRNQPQHF. The CDR3 nucleotides are TGTGCCAGTAGTATAGGGGACAGGAATCAGCCCCAGCATTTT.

The chain couples TRBV6-2 or TRBV6-3 to TRBJ1-3; D not certain. The CDR3 loop spans 14 amino acids. V lost 2 bases to trimming and J lost 0 bases, with 5 bases between them. The V gene's germline CDR1 is MNHEY and CDR2 SVGEGT. CDR3 sequence reads: CASSYEFSGNTIYF. CDR3 nucleotides: TGTGCCAGCAGTTACGAGTTCTCTGGAAACACCATATATTTT.

The chain joins TRBV7-3 to TRBJ2-7; the D gene is possibly TRBD1 (6 bases). This CDR3 has 14 amino acids. Germline lookup yields CDR1 SGHTA and CDR2 FQGTGA. V lost 5 bases and J 0 bases, leaving 11 bases between the germline ends. The CDR3 bases are TGTGCCAGCAGCCCTCAGGGGAACTCCTACGAGCAGTACTTC. The encoded protein is CASSPQGNSYEQYF.

The V and J genes are TRBV5-1 and TRBJ2-6; 8 positions agree with TRBD1. This CDR3 is 18 amino acids long. The germline CDR1 and CDR2 sequences are SGHRS and YFSETQ. J gave up 0 bases and V 4 bases, and 9 bases lay outside the gene matches. The DNA of the CDR3 is TGCGCCAGCAGCCCTGGGACAGGAGGGCTCTCTGGGGCCAACGTCCTGACTTTC. This translates into CASSPGTGGLSGANVLTF. Together with reference TRBV5-1 and TRBJ2-6, the CDR3 gives the full variable domain: KAGVTQTPRYLIKTRGQQVTLSCSPISGHRSVSWYQQTPGQGLQFLFEYFSETQRNKGNFPGRFSGRQFSNSRSEMNVSTLELGDSALYLCASSPGTGGLSGANVLTFGAGSRLTVL.

The rearrangement joins TRBV6-5 to TRBJ1-1; D is possibly TRBD1 (6 bases). Germline V gene data show CDR1 as MNHEY and CDR2 as SVGAGI. This CDR3 region has 14 residues. The V and J ends lost 5 bases and 2 bases respectively, with 12 bases between them. For the CDR3, the DNA is TGTGCCAGCAGTCTACAGGGACTAAACACTGAAGCTTTCTTT. This encodes CASSLQGLNTEAFF.

The chain's CDR3 is CASTLTGEETQYF. The CDR3 DNA is TGTGCCAGCACCCTTACGGGGGAAGAGACCCAGTACTTC. The V and J genes are TRBV12-3 or TRBV12-4 and TRBJ2-5, with a weak D call TRBD2 (6 bases). The CDR3 runs to 13 residues. Trimming cost V 7 bases and J 3 bases, with 12 bases left between them.

The V gene is TRBV15, the J gene TRBJ2-5, with D maybe TRBD1 (6 bases). Trimming removed 1 base from V and 4 bases from J, with 16 bases in between. Germline CDR1 reads LNHNV; CDR2 reads YYDKDF (reference sequence). This CDR3 has 16 residues. CDR3 bases: TGTGCCACCAGCAGAGTTGGACAGTTAATATCAGAGACCCAGTACTTC. It is translated as CATSRVGQLISETQYF.

The chain is built from TRBV4-3 and TRBJ2-7, with 7 bases matching TRBD2. Germline CDR1 and CDR2: LGHNA and YSLEER. The J segment lost 2 bases and the V segment lost 1 base, leaving 11 bases of the junction unmatched. The CDR3 contains 17 residues. CDR3 residues: CASSQVLSGGFTYEQYF. The CDR3 bases are TGCGCCAGCAGCCAAGTGCTTTCCGGGGGGTTCACCTACGAGCAGTACTTC.

The rearrangement uses TRBV11-2 and TRBJ2-1; possibly TRBD2 for D (5 bases). The V and J ends lost 5 bases and 0 bases respectively, with 14 bases between them. CDR3 size: 16 residues. Germline CDR1 and CDR2: SGHAT and FQNNGV. CDR3 coding DNA: TGTGCCAGCAGCCAGAGGACGGGGATCTCCTACAATGAGCAGTTCTTC. It codes for CASSQRTGISYNEQFF.

This clone showed up just once. The chain recombines TRBV18 with TRBJ2-7; D is perhaps TRBD2 (6 bases). The CDR3 has 16 residues. Germline assignment: CDR1 KGHSH and CDR2 LQKENI. Trimming pared 2 bases from V and 7 bases from J, leaving 21 bases between. The CDR3 sequence is CASSPTSSDSGGEQYF. Here the CDR3 DNA reads TGTGCCAGCTCACCAACCTCAAGCGACAGTGGGGGGGAGCAGTACTTC. Filled out from reference TRBV18 and TRBJ2-7, the complete variable domain reads NAGVMQNPRHLVRRRGQEARLRCSPMKGHSHVYWYRQLPEEGLKFMVYLQKENIIDESGMPKERFSAEFPKEGPSILRIQQVVRGDSAAYFCASSPTSSDSGGEQYFGPGTRLTVT.

This clone was counted a few times. Other DNA variants within this sample encode the same CDR3. The genes are TRBV6-1 and TRBJ1-1, with a weak D call TRBD1 (5 bases). V was trimmed by 2 bases and J by 1 base, leaving 5 bases between them. The length of the CDR3 is 13 residues. Germline CDR1 reads MNHNS; CDR2 reads SASEGT. The CDR3 nucleotides are TGTGCCAGCAGTGAAACAGGGAACACTGAAGCTTTCTTT. This gives the protein CASSETGNTEAFF.

The CDR3 protein is CASSVRYPPSGQSEQYF. The CDR3 DNA follows: TGTGCCAGCAGTGTAAGGTACCCCCCTAGCGGGCAATCAGAGCAGTACTTC. The chain has TRBV7-2 and TRBJ2-7; 8 nucleotides match TRBD2. The CDR3 sequence is 17 residues long. Germline values: CDR1 SGHTA, CDR2 FQGNSA. V shed 6 bases, J shed 7 bases, and the junction held 20 bases outside the gene matches.

The rearrangement joins TRBV30 to TRBJ2-6, with D possibly TRBD2 on 6 matching bases. The germline gives CDR1 GTSNPN, CDR2 SVGIG (reference sequence). The CDR3 consists of 16 residues. Trimming removed 2 bases at V and 0 bases at J, with 11 bases between. The CDR3 DNA sequence: TGTGCCTGGAGTAGCGGGTTCAGCTCTGGGGCCAACGTCCTGACTTTC. This codes for CAWSSGFSSGANVLTF.

The genes are TRBV20-1 and TRBJ2-7, with 12 bases aligning to TRBD1. Trimming cost V 3 bases and J 5 bases; bases outside gene matches: 5. CDR1 is DFQATT and CDR2 is SNEGSKA in the germline V gene (reference sequence). The CDR3 loop spans 14 amino acids. DNA of the CDR3: TGCAGTGCTAGTACGGGACAGGGGGCTCACGAGCAGTACTTC. This sequence encodes CSASTGQGAHEQYF.

As DNA, the CDR3 is TGTGCCAGCAGTTTATCGGGAGAGGGATGGGATAGAGAGACCCAGTACTTC. Translating gives CASSLSGEGWDRETQYF. V is TRBV27 and J is TRBJ2-5; perhaps TRBD2 as D (5 bases). The V end was cut by 0 bases, the J end by 4 bases, with 18 bases between. This CDR3 has 17 amino acids. Germline values: CDR1 MNHEY, CDR2 SMNVEV (reference sequence).

This clone was detected only once. The rearrangement links TRBV4-1 to TRBJ2-7, with 8 bases lining up with TRBD1. J was trimmed by 5 bases and V by 2 bases; bases with no gene match: 14. The CDR3 consists of 17 residues. Per the germline V gene, CDR1 is MGHRA and CDR2 is YSYEKL. DNA of the CDR3: TGCGCCAGCAGCCAACGACCGGACAGGGAAGGTTTTAACGAGCAGTACTTC. This translates into CASSQRPDREGFNEQYF.

The chain recombines TRBV19 with TRBJ1-1; 7 bases are a match to TRBD1. The CDR3 is 14 amino acids. Trimming cost V 4 bases and J 0 bases; bases outside gene matches: 2. Germline V CDR1 and CDR2: LNHDA, SQIVND (reference sequence). The CDR3 nucleotides read TGTGCCAGTAGTACGGACAGGTTGAACACTGAAGCTTTCTTT. Protein: CASSTDRLNTEAFF.

This clone was found a few times. Different DNA sequences within this sample yield the same CDR3. The rearrangement uses TRBV19 and TRBJ1-5; 7 nucleotides agree with TRBD1. V gave up 6 bases and J gave up 3 bases; unmatched junction bases: 2. There are 13 residues in the CDR3. Germline CDR1 is LNHDA and CDR2 is SQIVND (reference sequence). Here the CDR3 DNA reads TGTGCCAGTAGCGGGACAGTCAATCAGCCCCAGCATTTT. The encoded protein is CASSGTVNQPQHF.

This chain joins TRBV9 and TRBJ2-5, with 8 bases that match TRBD2. This CDR3 is built from 18 residues. Germline CDR1 and CDR2: SGDLS and YYNGEE. Unmatched junction bases numbered 11, after V lost 0 bases and J lost 1 base. CDR3 loop: CASSVAGRGGLFQETQYF. Here the CDR3 DNA reads TGTGCCAGCAGCGTAGCCGGGAGGGGCGGCCTTTTCCAAGAGACCCAGTACTTC.

The chain joins TRBV11-2 to TRBJ1-2; 8 nucleotides match TRBD1. The trim removed 5 bases at V and 8 bases at J, leaving 16 bases unmatched. Looked up from germline, CDR1 is SGHAT and CDR2 is FQNNGV. The CDR3 has 16 residues. This chain's CDR3 is CASSTPGTGGPMGYTF. The CDR3 coding sequence is TGTGCCAGCAGCACCCCCGGGACAGGTGGGCCAATGGGCTACACCTTC.

This chain connects TRBV18 to TRBJ1-1; D is undetermined. CDR3 length equals 13 residues. Looked up from germline, CDR1 is KGHSH and CDR2 is LQKENI. V was pared by 3 bases and J by 4 bases, with 9 bases between. The chain's CDR3 is CASSPVEATEAFF. The CDR3 nucleotides read TGTGCCAGCTCACCGGTTGAGGCCACTGAAGCTTTCTTT.

The gene calls are TRBV13 and TRBJ2-3; tentative D call: TRBD2 (6 bases). The CDR3 is 16 amino acids. CDR1 is PRHDT, CDR2 FYEKMQ, per germline (reference sequence). V lost 3 bases and J 0 bases, leaving 13 bases between the germline ends. Written as DNA, the CDR3 is TGTGCCAGCAGCTTCTTTGCGGGGACTAGCACAGATACGCAGTATTTT. Its protein is CASSFFAGTSTDTQYF.